The T cell receptor beta chain under discussion was sequenced for a study of blood T cell repertoires in COVID-19. Libraries were prepared by immunoSEQ multiplex PCR; TCRdb keeps only in-frame clonotypes and omits some of them. This table has about 120,000 clones, roughly nine tenths appearing once. Germline-derived CDR1 and CDR2 are LNHDA and SQIVND (reference sequence). Deletions cut 4 bases from V and 3 bases from J, with 3 bases between. This CDR3 contains 12 residues. The sample was peripheral blood. The clonotype comes from an older man with active or convalescent COVID-19. This sequence joins TRBV19 and TRBJ2-2; D remains ambiguous. The CDR3 is CASSTDTGELFF. CDR3 sequence (DNA): TGTGCCAGTAGTACTGACACCGGGGAGCTGTTTTTT.